Listed here are 22 T cell receptor beta chains from one sample, sequenced in a study of cytotoxic CD8 clonotypes in ibrutinib-treated CLL. Sequenced by immunoSEQ multiplex PCR; TCRdb stores in-frame clones only, minus some. The sample lists tens of thousands of clones, more than 70% occurring once. The sample was PBMCs, taken before ibrutinib treatment. These receptors were obtained from a human donor with chronic lymphocytic leukemia.

The genes are TRBV5-6 and TRBJ2-5; tentatively, D is TRBD1 (6 bases). The V end lost 2 bases, the J end lost 0 bases, and 8 bases lay between the germline ends. CDR3 length: 14 amino acids. Germline V gene sequence: CDR1 SGHDT, CDR2 YYEEEE. The CDR3 DNA reads as TGTGCCAGCAGCTTCGGACAGTACCAAGAGACCCAGTACTTC. The encoded protein is CASSFGQYQETQYF.

The chain is built from TRBV5-1 and TRBJ2-7; no definite D call. Trimming left V 0 bases short and J 2 bases short, with 6 bases between. CDR1 and CDR2 from the germline V gene are SGHRS and YFSETQ. The length of the CDR3 is 13 residues. CDR3 sequence (DNA): TGCGCCAGCAGCTTGGATAGGGCCTACGAGCAGTACTTC. The encoded protein is CASSLDRAYEQYF.

The J gene is TRBJ2-3, the V gene TRBV9; D is perhaps TRBD2 (5 bases). Trimming pared 0 bases from V and 4 bases from J, leaving 12 bases between. Per the germline V gene, CDR1 is SGDLS and CDR2 is YYNGEE. This CDR3 is 15 amino acids long. This CDR3 reads CASSVVPAAADTQYF. In nucleotides, the CDR3 is TGTGCCAGCAGCGTAGTTCCGGCAGCGGCAGATACGCAGTATTTT.

This chain uses TRBV5-4 with TRBJ1-1; D uncertain. The CDR3 spans 13 residues. The V and J ends lost 4 bases and 5 bases respectively, with 12 bases between them. Germline loops: CDR1 SGHNT, CDR2 YYREEE (reference sequence). The CDR3 sequence: CASSGRSGTEAFF. CDR3 DNA: TGTGCCAGCAGCGGGAGATCGGGGACTGAAGCTTTCTTT.

The chain recombines TRBV10-1 with TRBJ2-1; 10 nucleotides align to TRBD2. The CDR3 length is 16 residues. From germline, CDR1 is WNHNN and CDR2 SYGVQD (reference sequence). V lost 4 bases and J lost 4; bases outside the gene matches: 7. The CDR3 DNA reads TGCGCCAGCAGTGCGCGATTAGCGGGGGGTTACAATGAGCAGTTCTTC. Its translation: CASSARLAGGYNEQFF.

The genes are TRBV5-1 and TRBJ2-6, with D hard to call. V was clipped by 0 bases and J by 0 bases, with 16 bases between them. The CDR3 is 19 amino acids. Germline V gene sequence: CDR1 SGHRS, CDR2 YFSETQ. The CDR3 sequence is CASSLAGRVVSSGANVLTF. Written as DNA, the CDR3 is TGCGCCAGCAGCTTGGCAGGACGGGTTGTGTCCTCTGGGGCCAACGTCCTGACTTTC.

This clone was seen a handful of times. The chain recombines TRBV29-1 with TRBJ1-4; TRBD1 might be the D (5 bases). Trimming cost V 1 base and J 5 bases, with 14 bases left between them. This CDR3 comprises 15 residues. The germline V gene has CDR1 SQVTM and CDR2 ANQGSEA. DNA for the CDR3: TGCAGCGTTGAAGTAACAGGCTCGAGAAATGAAAAACTGTTTTTT. Translated, it gives CSVEVTGSRNEKLFF.

The chain joins TRBV14 to TRBJ2-7, with D possibly being TRBD1 (6 bases). This CDR3 comprises 15 residues. CDR1 is SGHDN and CDR2 is FVKESK in the germline V gene. V was pared by 0 bases and J by 3 bases, with 12 bases between. The CDR3 nucleotides are TGTGCCAGCAGCCAAGACGACAGGACCAGCTACGAGCAGTACTTC. This sequence encodes CASSQDDRTSYEQYF.

V and J are TRBV7-9 and TRBJ1-5; 9 positions match TRBD1. J lost 7 bases, V lost 2 bases, and 12 bases had no gene match. The CDR3 totals 17 residues. CDR1 and CDR2 from the germline V gene are SEHNR and FQNEAQ (reference sequence). CDR3 region: CASSLRSGTGNDQPQHF. Written as DNA, the CDR3 is TGTGCCAGCAGCTTACGATCCGGGACAGGGAACGACCAGCCCCAGCATTTT.

The chain recombines TRBV13 with TRBJ2-1; 10 positions match TRBD2. CDR1 is PRHDT, CDR2 FYEKMQ, per germline (reference sequence). Trimming at V came to 5 bases and at J to 9 bases, leaving 7 bases not matched to a gene. The CDR3 is made up of 14 amino acids. The CDR3 loop is CASSTTGTSAEQFF. The CDR3 DNA reads as TGTGCCAGCAGCACAACCGGGACTAGCGCTGAGCAGTTCTTC.

The chain uses TRBV28 and TRBJ1-1; TRBD1 might be the D (5 bases). The length of the CDR3 is 17 residues. Trimming took 6 bases from V and 0 from J, leaving 20 bases between them. CDR1 is MDHEN and CDR2 is SYDVKM in the germline V gene. In DNA form, the CDR3 reads TGTGCCAGCAGCCCCGCTTCGTTCAGGGCCATGAACACTGAAGCTTTCTTT. This gives the protein CASSPASFRAMNTEAFF.

This sequence joins TRBV7-9 and TRBJ2-7; weak D call: TRBD2 (6 bases). Per the germline V gene, CDR1 is SEHNR and CDR2 is FQNEAQ (reference sequence). The ends were cut back, 0 bases at V and 5 bases at J, with 14 bases in the middle. The CDR3 has 15 residues. CDR3 sequence: CASSLAGGRENEQYF. CDR3 in DNA: TGTGCCAGCAGCTTAGCGGGGGGACGAGAGAACGAGCAGTACTTC.

V is TRBV7-9 and J is TRBJ1-5, with 8 bases identical to TRBD1. The V segment lost 1 base and the J segment 11 bases; nucleotides outside the gene matches: 10. In germline, CDR1 is SEHNR, CDR2 FQNEAQ (reference sequence). The CDR3 spans 15 residues. CDR3: CASSLGQGAIQTQHF. The DNA for the CDR3 is TGTGCCAGCAGCTTAGGTCAGGGGGCGATCCAGACCCAGCATTTT.

The CDR3 spells CASSNDPTNTGELFF. For the CDR3, the DNA is TGTGCCAGCAGCAATGACCCGACGAACACCGGGGAGCTGTTTTTT. The gene calls are TRBV6-5 and TRBJ2-2; D gene uncertain. The CDR3 is made up of 15 amino acids. Trimming took off 6 bases at V and 0 bases at J, with 11 bases between the two ends. Per the germline V gene, CDR1 is MNHEY and CDR2 is SVGAGI.

For this clone: Other DNA sequences within the sample encode an identical CDR3. The CDR3 DNA reads as TGCAGCGTTGAAGACGGGTGGAGAGTCTATGAGCAGTTCTTC. Residues: CSVEDGWRVYEQFF. This chain uses TRBV29-1 with TRBJ2-1, with D uncertain. Trimming left V 0 bases short and J 8 bases short, with 14 bases between. The CDR3 loop spans 14 amino acids. Germline CDR1 and CDR2: SQVTM and ANQGSEA.

The chain uses TRBV10-3 and TRBJ2-7; maybe TRBD1 (6 bases). Germline values: CDR1 ENHRY, CDR2 SYGVKD. There are 13 residues in the CDR3. V was trimmed by 11 bases and J by 6 bases, leaving 20 bases between them. CDR3 residues: CAGSQGTNPEQYF. In nucleotides, the CDR3 is TGTGCCGGATCACAGGGTACAAACCCCGAGCAGTACTTC.

V usage is TRBV6-1 and J usage is TRBJ2-3; 8 bases are a match to TRBD1. Germline assignment: CDR1 MNHNS and CDR2 SASEGT. V was pared by 10 bases and J by 3 bases, with 12 bases of the junction left unmatched. The CDR3 length is 15 residues. In DNA form, the CDR3 reads TGTGCCACACACTTAGGACAGGGTAGGACAGATACGCAGTATTTT. Translated: CATHLGQGRTDTQYF.

This clone has just one count. The chain has TRBV5-1 and TRBJ2-3; 15 bases are a match to TRBD2. Germline lookup yields CDR1 SGHRS and CDR2 YFSETQ. Trimming cost V 3 bases and J 1 base; bases outside gene matches: 6. The length of the CDR3 is 18 residues. As DNA, the CDR3 is TGCGCCAGCAGCTGGGGACTAGCGGGAGGAGGTGGCACAGATACGCAGTATTTT. Translated, it gives CASSWGLAGGGGTDTQYF.

The chain joins TRBV27 to TRBJ2-4; TRBD1 matches 8 bases. The CDR3 contains 13 residues. Trimming took 5 bases from V and 15 from J; bases not matched to a gene: 12. Per the germline V gene, CDR1 is MNHEY and CDR2 is SMNVEV (reference sequence). As DNA, the CDR3 is TGTGCCAGCAGTGCCACCCGACAGGGGAGCCTGTACTTC. Residues: CASSATRQGSLYF.

The genes are TRBV14 and TRBJ2-7; no clear D. The CDR3 has 17 amino acids. V gave up 4 bases and J gave up 2 bases, with 21 bases separating them. CDR1 and CDR2 from the germline V gene are SGHDN and FVKESK. CDR3 bases: TGTGCCAGCAGCCCCCCCACCGGGTCGCCCCGGGCCTACGAGCAGTACTTC. Its protein product is CASSPPTGSPRAYEQYF.

V usage is TRBV27 and J usage is TRBJ1-1; no firm D call. Germline V lookup: CDR1 MNHEY, CDR2 SMNVEV (reference sequence). V was trimmed by 2 bases and J by 1 base, leaving 17 bases between them. This CDR3 is built from 17 residues. The CDR3 DNA follows: TGTGCCAGCAGTTTAGCCACGGGCAGGCAGTCGAACACTGAAGCTTTCTTT. Protein sequence: CASSLATGRQSNTEAFF.

This clone appeared a single time. The chain is built from TRBV10-1 and TRBJ2-7; D is undetermined. This CDR3 has 17 residues. Trimming took 0 bases from V and 4 from J, leaving 19 bases between them. Germline V gives CDR1 WNHNN, CDR2 SYGVQD (reference sequence). CDR3 sequence reads: CASSESGEVNTEYEQYF. For the CDR3, the DNA is TGCGCCAGCAGTGAGTCAGGAGAAGTAAACACAGAGTACGAGCAGTACTTC.